This entry lists 32 T cell receptor beta chains sequenced from one sample in a study of T cells and Merkel cell carcinoma outcomes. The data were produced by immunoSEQ multiplex PCR, yet TCRdb's version contains in-frame clones alone and is incomplete. The table shows around 14,000 clones, with around 90% occurring only once. The sample comprised tumor tissue from Merkel cell carcinoma. The receptors come from a human donor with Merkel cell carcinoma.

The chain is built from TRBV6-6 and TRBJ1-1; possibly TRBD1 for D (6 bases). In germline, CDR1 is MNHNY, CDR2 SVGAGI (reference sequence). The CDR3 extends over 15 amino acids. Trimming cost V 2 bases and J 1 base, with 11 bases left between them. This chain's CDR3 is CASSYPGASNTEAFF. The CDR3 DNA reads TGTGCCAGCAGTTACCCAGGGGCCTCGAACACTGAAGCTTTCTTT.

The chain has TRBV7-9 and TRBJ1-6; a weak D match, TRBD1 (6 bases). V was shortened by 5 bases and J by 0 bases, with 20 bases between the two germline ends. There are 19 residues in the CDR3. CDR1 SEHNR and CDR2 FQNEAQ come from the germline V gene (reference sequence). CDR3 in amino acids: CASSPDRPGRSSYNSPLHF. The CDR3, as DNA: TGTGCCAGCAGCCCCGACAGGCCGGGACGGTCCTCCTATAATTCACCCCTCCACTTT.

The rearrangement uses TRBV25-1 and TRBJ2-7; D is possibly TRBD2 (5 bases). Trimming removed 6 bases from V and 7 bases from J, with 16 bases in between. In germline, CDR1 is MGHDK, CDR2 SYGVNS. The CDR3 length is 13 residues. In nucleotides, the CDR3 is TGTGCCAGCAGCTCCTCTCGGGGTAGGGAGCAGTACTTC. Translation gives CASSSSRGREQYF.

The chain employs TRBV19 and TRBJ2-1; TRBD1 agrees at 8 bases. There are 15 residues in the CDR3. The V and J ends lost 4 bases and 9 bases, in that order; junction bases with no gene match: 11. In germline, CDR1 is LNHDA, CDR2 SQIVND (reference sequence). CDR3 nucleotides: TGTGCCAGTAGTAACCTGGGGACAGGCAACTTTGAGCAGTTCTTC. Encoded protein: CASSNLGTGNFEQFF.

The V gene is TRBV7-9, the J gene TRBJ2-3; D unresolved. The CDR3 is made up of 11 amino acids. The V end was cut by 3 bases, the J end by 2 bases, with 0 bases between. The germline V gene encodes CDR1 SEHNR and CDR2 FQNEAQ (reference sequence). CDR3 sequence: CASSFTDTQYF. CDR3 DNA: TGTGCCAGCAGCTTCACAGATACGCAGTATTTT.

The J gene is TRBJ1-5, the V gene TRBV4-2, with D perhaps TRBD1 (5 bases). The CDR3 spans 15 residues. Germline-derived CDR1 and CDR2 are LGHNA and YNFKEQ. V dropped 0 bases and J dropped 5 bases, with 11 bases sitting between them. As DNA, the CDR3 is TGTGCCAGCAGCCAAGATCAGGCGGGGGATCAGCCCCAGCATTTT. This sequence encodes CASSQDQAGDQPQHF.

This clone was found once. The gene calls are TRBV5-1 and TRBJ2-1; D uncertain. V shed 5 bases and J shed 0 bases, with 9 bases lying between them. Germline-derived CDR1 and CDR2 are SGHRS and YFSETQ. CDR3 length: 14 residues. The CDR3: CASSPGSSYNEQFF. In DNA form, the CDR3 reads TGCGCCAGCAGTCCCGGCAGCTCCTACAATGAGCAGTTCTTC.

The chain employs TRBV5-4 and TRBJ2-5, with unresolved D. Germline V gene data show CDR1 as SGHNT and CDR2 as YYREEE (reference sequence). The V end was cut by 4 bases, the J end by 4 bases, with 17 bases between. CDR3 length equals 15 residues. CDR3 sequence: CASSLSKEGGETQYF. DNA for the CDR3: TGTGCCAGCAGCCTCTCAAAGGAAGGTGGAGAGACCCAGTACTTC.

This clone showed up just a few times. The V call is TRBV19, the J call TRBJ2-2; tentative D call: TRBD1 (5 bases). Deletions cut 5 bases from V and 1 base from J, with 8 bases between. The CDR3 runs 14 residues. Germline CDR1 and CDR2: LNHDA and SQIVND (reference sequence). CDR3 region: CASSATVNTGELFF. The CDR3, as DNA: TGTGCCAGTAGTGCGACAGTGAACACCGGGGAGCTGTTTTTT.

V and J are TRBV4-1 and TRBJ1-1; D may be TRBD1 (6 bases). The V end lost 3 bases, the J end lost 6 bases, and 11 bases lay between the germline ends. The CDR3 has 13 residues. Looked up from germline, CDR1 is MGHRA and CDR2 is YSYEKL. The CDR3 coding sequence is TGCGCCAGCAGCCAGAACAGGGTCTCTGAAGCTTTCTTT. Translation: CASSQNRVSEAFF.

The chain employs TRBV7-9 and TRBJ1-1, with D maybe TRBD1 (5 bases). Germline-derived CDR1 and CDR2 are SEHNR and FQNEAQ (reference sequence). V lost 5 bases and J 8 bases, leaving 12 bases between the germline ends. CDR3 length: 12 residues. The DNA for the CDR3 is TGTGCCAGCAGCCCAATCAGGGAAGAAGCTTTCTTT. Translation gives CASSPIREEAFF.

Comment on this clone: Sequence at one end of the junction differs from germline and may be a read error. The rearrangement uses TRBV13 and TRBJ2-4, with D perhaps assigned TRBD1 or TRBD2 (5 bases each). Germline V CDR1 and CDR2: PRHDT, FYEKMQ (reference sequence). The CDR3 spans 14 residues. The CDR3 sequence: CASSRSGRKNIQYF. The CDR3, as DNA: TGTGCCAGCAGCCGCTCGGGACGTAAAAATATTCAGTACTTC. The whole variable domain, remainder taken from reference TRBV13 and TRBJ2-4, is AAGVIQSPRHLIKEKRETATLKCYPIPRHDTVYWYQQGPGQDPQFLISFYEKMQSDKGSIPDRFSAQQFSDYHSELNMSSLELGDSALYFCASSRSGRKNIQYFGAGTRLSVL.

This clone was found once. The rearrangement uses TRBV4-2 and TRBJ2-5; 8 nucleotides line up with TRBD1. The CDR3 is made up of 17 amino acids. The germline V gene has CDR1 LGHNA and CDR2 YNFKEQ. V trimming: 4 bases; J trimming: 5 bases; junction bases outside the gene matches: 15. CDR3 sequence reads: CASSPQTGAMGMETQYF. The CDR3 DNA reads as TGTGCCAGCAGCCCACAGACAGGGGCCATGGGTATGGAGACCCAGTACTTC.

V is TRBV6-6 and J is TRBJ2-5, with 9 nucleotides matching TRBD1. Germline lookup yields CDR1 MNHNY and CDR2 SVGAGI (reference sequence). V lost 5 bases, J lost 7 bases, and 11 bases stayed unmatched. The CDR3 is 15 amino acids. CDR3 residues: CASSQDRGVFGTQYF. CDR3 DNA: TGTGCCAGCAGTCAGGACAGGGGAGTTTTTGGGACCCAGTACTTC.

The rearrangement uses TRBV29-1 and TRBJ1-1; D might be TRBD1 (5 bases). Germline V gene data show CDR1 as SQVTM and CDR2 as ANQGSEA. V was cut by 8 bases and J by 1 base, with 20 bases left in between. The CDR3 contains 15 residues. CDR3 region: CSIMTHPQGNTEAFF. The CDR3 DNA reads TGCAGCATAATGACCCACCCCCAGGGGAACACTGAAGCTTTCTTT.

This clone appeared a single time. This chain connects TRBV14 to TRBJ2-1; possible D gene TRBD1, 6 bases. The CDR3 loop spans 17 amino acids. Per germline, CDR1 SGHDN and CDR2 FVKESK. Trimming took 2 bases from V and 4 from J, leaving 18 bases between them. CDR3 nucleotide sequence: TGTGCCAGCAGCCAAACTAGAAGGGCAGGGGAATACAATGAGCAGTTCTTC. Residues: CASSQTRRAGEYNEQFF.

In this sample, this clone turned up a few times. V and J are TRBV4-3 and TRBJ1-6; no firm D call. The CDR3 has 16 residues. In germline, CDR1 is LGHNA, CDR2 YSLEER. The germline V and J ends were trimmed by 2 bases and 6 bases, with 14 bases remaining between them. The DNA of the CDR3 is TGCGCCAGCAGCCAAAGACGGAACGTCCTTAATTCACCCCTCCACTTT. As protein: CASSQRRNVLNSPLHF.

The gene calls are TRBV2 and TRBJ1-6, with 9 positions matching TRBD1. The germline V gene encodes CDR1 SNHLY and CDR2 FYNNEI. CDR3 length: 15 residues. V lost 6 bases to trimming and J lost 8 bases; unmatched junction nucleotides: 8. The CDR3 DNA reads as TGTGCCAGCAGAAAACGGTGGGACAGGGATTCACCCCTCCACTTT. Protein: CASRKRWDRDSPLHF.

This clone was detected a few times. The V call is TRBV4-1, the J call TRBJ2-1, with TRBD2 matching 11 bases. V lost 0 bases, J lost 7 bases, and 8 bases stayed unmatched. The CDR3 is 17 amino acids. Germline V lookup: CDR1 MGHRA, CDR2 YSYEKL. DNA for the CDR3: TGCGCCAGCAGCCAAGAAGGGTGGGCTAGCGGGAGGAATGAGCAGTTCTTC. It yields the protein CASSQEGWASGRNEQFF.

DNA of the CDR3: TGTGCCAGCTCACCTCGGGGGGGCACAGATACGCAGTATTTT. Its protein is CASSPRGGTDTQYF. V usage is TRBV18 and J usage is TRBJ2-3; TRBD2 agrees at 7 bases. The germline V gene has CDR1 KGHSH and CDR2 LQKENI. The trim removed 3 bases at V and 1 base at J, leaving 1 base unmatched. CDR3 size: 14 residues.

The V call is TRBV29-1, the J call TRBJ2-3; D is unresolved. Trimming shortened V by 4 bases and J by 0 bases, and 11 bases separated the two germline ends. The germline V gene has CDR1 SQVTM and CDR2 ANQGSEA. The CDR3 extends over 14 amino acids. CDR3 loop: CSVVGTTSTDTQYF. The CDR3 nucleotides are TGCAGCGTTGTAGGCACAACTAGCACAGATACGCAGTATTTT.

The count of this clone is one. The J gene is TRBJ2-1, the V gene TRBV5-1, with TRBD2 identical over 8 bases. V dropped 4 bases and J dropped 8; count of bases not matched to a gene: 5. In germline, CDR1 is SGHRS, CDR2 YFSETQ. This CDR3 comprises 13 residues. This chain's CDR3 is CASSRGGVDEQFF. CDR3 DNA: TGCGCCAGCAGCCGGGGGGGGGTCGATGAGCAGTTCTTC.

This sequence joins TRBV2 and TRBJ2-6; no clear D gene. Trimming removed 6 bases at V and 0 bases at J, with 6 bases between. There are 14 residues in the CDR3. Germline CDR1 and CDR2: SNHLY and FYNNEI. CDR3 coding DNA: TGTGCCAGCAGGAGTGTCTCTGGGGCCAACGTCCTGACTTTC. Residues: CASRSVSGANVLTF.

The chain joins TRBV11-3 to TRBJ2-1; D is unresolved. Trimming took off 5 bases at V and 3 bases at J, with 14 bases between the two ends. This CDR3 is 15 amino acids long. The germline gives CDR1 SGHNT, CDR2 YENEEA. The CDR3 region is CASSLVGNSYNEQFF. CDR3 nucleotide sequence: TGTGCCAGCAGCCTAGTGGGGAACAGCTACAATGAGCAGTTCTTC. Complete variable domain (other parts from reference TRBV11-3 and TRBJ2-1): EAGVVQSPRYKIIEKKQPVAFWCNPISGHNTLYWYLQNLGQGPELLIRYENEEAVDDSQLPKDRFSAERLKGVDSTLKIQPAELGDSAVYLCASSLVGNSYNEQFFGPGTRLTVL.

The gene calls are TRBV18 and TRBJ2-1; TRBD2 matches 15 bases. Looked up from germline, CDR1 is KGHSH and CDR2 is LQKENI. Unmatched junction bases numbered 2, after V lost 0 bases and J lost 8 bases. The CDR3 totals 16 residues. CDR3 DNA: TGTGCCAGCTCACCACCGGGACTAGCGGGAGGCGATGAGCAGTTCTTC. Its translation is CASSPPGLAGGDEQFF.

This chain joins TRBV28 and TRBJ2-7; TRBD2 is a possible D gene (6 bases). This CDR3 region has 12 residues. Germline V gene lookup returns CDR1 MDHEN and CDR2 SYDVKM. The ends were cut back, 7 bases at V and 3 bases at J, with 10 bases in the middle. CDR3 nucleotide sequence: TGTGCCAGCACGGGGGATCACTACGAGCAGTACTTC. Its translation is CASTGDHYEQYF. The complete variable domain, with remaining parts taken from reference TRBV28 and TRBJ2-7, reads DVKVTQSSRYLVKRTGEKVFLECVQDMDHENMFWYRQDPGLGLRLIYFSYDVKMKEKGDIPEGYSVSREKKERFSLILESASTNQTSMYLCASTGDHYEQYFGPGTRLTVT.

Regarding this clone: Compared with germline, one end of the junction differs, possibly owing to a read error. The J gene is TRBJ1-1, the V gene TRBV6-5, with D unclear. The length of the CDR3 is 13 residues. Germline loops: CDR1 MNHEY, CDR2 SVGAGI. The CDR3 nucleotides are TGTGCCAACAGTTACTCTCGAGGCACTGAAGCTTTCTTT. Translation: CANSYSRGTEAFF.

This rearrangement joins TRBV5-4 to TRBJ2-3, with 8 bases matching TRBD2. Germline assignment: CDR1 SGHNT and CDR2 YYREEE (reference sequence). The CDR3 extends over 15 amino acids. After removal of 6 bases from V and 6 bases from J, the junction contained 12 bases not matched to a gene. The CDR3 coding sequence is TGTGCCAGCACCCGTGGAGCGGGGGAACCCGATACGCAGTATTTT. It codes for CASTRGAGEPDTQYF.

This chain uses TRBV11-2 with TRBJ1-1, with TRBD1 as a possible D gene (6 bases). Germline assignment: CDR1 SGHAT and CDR2 FQNNGV. Trimming pared 4 bases from V and 9 bases from J, leaving 12 bases between. This CDR3 region has 12 residues. CDR3 in DNA: TGTGCCAGCAGCTGGACAGTGATCAAAGCTTTCTTT. Its translation: CASSWTVIKAFF.

Comment on this clone: Distinct nucleotide sequences in the sample also encode this CDR3. The rearrangement uses TRBV7-2 and TRBJ2-3; the D is unclear. The germline V gene encodes CDR1 SGHTA and CDR2 FQGNSA. There are 12 residues in the CDR3. With 4 bases removed from V and 2 bases from J, the gap between germline ends came to 4 bases. The CDR3: CASSSYTDTQYF. The CDR3 DNA sequence: TGTGCCAGCAGCTCGTACACAGATACGCAGTATTTT.

The sample holds one count of this clone. The chain uses TRBV4-1 and TRBJ1-2; D call uncertain. Germline V CDR1 and CDR2: MGHRA, YSYEKL. Between the trimmed V and J ends, which lost 4 bases and 5 bases, there was a span of 26 bases. CDR3 length equals 18 residues. CDR3 in DNA: TGCGCCAGCAGCCTTCGGGAGGCCAAGTCCAACAATTATTATGGCTACACCTTC. It is translated as CASSLREAKSNNYYGYTF.

J is TRBJ2-3 and V is TRBV4-3; D might be TRBD1 or TRBD2, each matching 5 bases. Trimming cost V 4 bases and J 6 bases, with 14 bases left between them. The CDR3 covers 14 residues. Germline assignment: CDR1 LGHNA and CDR2 YSLEER. CDR3: CASSLTIEGDTQYF. Written as DNA, the CDR3 is TGCGCCAGCAGCCTCACTATAGAGGGGGATACGCAGTATTTT.